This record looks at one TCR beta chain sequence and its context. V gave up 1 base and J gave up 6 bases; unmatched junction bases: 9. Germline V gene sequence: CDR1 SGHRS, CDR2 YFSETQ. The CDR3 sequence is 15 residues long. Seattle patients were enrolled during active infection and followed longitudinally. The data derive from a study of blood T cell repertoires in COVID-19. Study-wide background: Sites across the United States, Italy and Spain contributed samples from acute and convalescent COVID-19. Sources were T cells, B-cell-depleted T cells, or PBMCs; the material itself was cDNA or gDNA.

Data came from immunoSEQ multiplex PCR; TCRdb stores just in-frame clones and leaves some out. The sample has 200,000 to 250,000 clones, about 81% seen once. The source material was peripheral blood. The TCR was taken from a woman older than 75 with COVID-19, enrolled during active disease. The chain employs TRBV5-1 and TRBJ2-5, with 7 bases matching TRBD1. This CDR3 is CASSLIDRDRKTQYF. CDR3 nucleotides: TGCGCCAGCAGCTTGATCGACAGGGATAGAAAGACCCAGTACTTC.